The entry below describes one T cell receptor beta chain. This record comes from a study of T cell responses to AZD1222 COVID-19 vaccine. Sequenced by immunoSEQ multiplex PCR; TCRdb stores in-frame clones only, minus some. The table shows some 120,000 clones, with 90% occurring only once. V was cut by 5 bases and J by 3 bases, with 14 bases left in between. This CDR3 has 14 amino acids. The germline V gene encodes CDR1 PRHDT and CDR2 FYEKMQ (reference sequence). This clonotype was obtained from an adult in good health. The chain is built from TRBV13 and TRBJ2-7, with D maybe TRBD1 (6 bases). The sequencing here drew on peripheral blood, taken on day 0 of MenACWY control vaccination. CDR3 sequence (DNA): TGTGCCAGCAGCCTCAGTACGGACAGCTACGAGCAGTACTTC. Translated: CASSLSTDSYEQYF.